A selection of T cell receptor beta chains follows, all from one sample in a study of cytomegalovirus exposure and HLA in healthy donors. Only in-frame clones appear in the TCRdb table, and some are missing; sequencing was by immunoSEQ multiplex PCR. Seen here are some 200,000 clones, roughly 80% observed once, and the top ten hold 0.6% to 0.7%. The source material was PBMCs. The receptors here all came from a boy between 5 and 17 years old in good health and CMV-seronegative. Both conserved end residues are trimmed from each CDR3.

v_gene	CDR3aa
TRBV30	AWNSGGANEQF
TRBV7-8	ASSLRTSGLLDTGELF
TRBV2	ASRRGESTEAF
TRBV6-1	ASSGPLAGITNQETQY
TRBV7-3	ASSTQGAGSGANVLT
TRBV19	ASSRAGATNEKLF
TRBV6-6	ASSYSDRGREAF
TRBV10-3	AIVGTDNEQF
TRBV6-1	ASITFATGANVLT
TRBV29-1	SVEVAGVRNEQF